These 25 T cell receptor beta chains came from one sample sequenced in a study of OX40 agonist ivuxolimab in advanced cancers. Using immunoSEQ multiplex PCR, the repertoire was profiled, and TCRdb retains in-frame clones only, with some absent. The sample has approximately 67,000 clones, 90% to 95% seen once. Sequencing was performed on CD4+ or CD8+ T cells sorted from blood, taken in a trial of the OX40 agonist ivuxolimab. These receptor sequences come from an adult with an advanced solid tumor such as melanoma, head and neck, liver or kidney cancer.

This chain joins TRBV5-1 and TRBJ2-1; 11 bases are a match to TRBD2. V shed 2 bases and J 10 bases; nucleotides not matched to a gene: 11. The CDR3 contains 16 residues. Germline assignment: CDR1 SGHRS and CDR2 YFSETQ. CDR3: CASSFPTSGGDQEQFF. CDR3 sequence (DNA): TGCGCCAGCAGCTTCCCCACTAGCGGGGGTGACCAGGAGCAGTTCTTC.

The chain combines TRBV4-1 with TRBJ2-5; 9 bases fit TRBD2. CDR1 and CDR2 from the germline V gene are MGHRA and YSYEKL. Trimming cost V 3 bases and J 4 bases; bases outside gene matches: 3. This CDR3 region has 14 residues. Here the CDR3 DNA reads TGCGCCAGCAGCCAGGGACTAGCCGGAGAGACCCAGTACTTC. Translation gives CASSQGLAGETQYF.

The V call is TRBV27, the J call TRBJ2-2; no firm D call. With 1 base removed from V and 2 bases from J, the gap between germline ends came to 5 bases. The CDR3 spans 14 residues. In germline, CDR1 is MNHEY, CDR2 SMNVEV (reference sequence). CDR3 amino acids: CASSLWLNTGELFF. Here the CDR3 DNA reads TGTGCCAGCAGTTTATGGCTAAACACCGGGGAGCTGTTTTTT.

The chain couples TRBV30 to TRBJ2-7, with D perhaps matching TRBD1 or TRBD2 (5 bases each). The CDR3 has 15 amino acids. The V gene lost 0 bases and the J gene lost 7 bases, with 19 bases spanning the gap. Germline loops: CDR1 GTSNPN, CDR2 SVGIG (reference sequence). CDR3 sequence: CAWSVGVGRSGEQYF. The CDR3, as DNA: TGTGCCTGGAGTGTAGGGGTGGGGAGATCGGGGGAGCAGTACTTC.

The chain has TRBV7-9 and TRBJ1-1; D remains unclear. V was trimmed by 7 bases and J by 3 bases, leaving 12 bases between them. The germline V gene encodes CDR1 SEHNR and CDR2 FQNEAQ (reference sequence). The CDR3 has 13 residues. Here the CDR3 reads CASTPDGDTEAFF. The CDR3 DNA reads TGTGCCAGCACCCCTGATGGGGACACTGAAGCTTTCTTT.

The chain uses TRBV13 and TRBJ1-3; D is unclear. The CDR3 sequence is 18 residues long. The ends were cut back, 0 bases at V and 2 bases at J, with 17 bases in the middle. CDR1 is PRHDT and CDR2 is FYEKMQ in the germline V gene (reference sequence). CDR3 protein: CASSLGRMGSSTGNTIYF. The CDR3 DNA follows: TGTGCCAGCAGCTTAGGGAGAATGGGGTCTTCTACTGGAAACACCATATATTTT.

This chain connects TRBV4-3 to TRBJ1-1, with D possibly TRBD1 on 5 matching bases. With 5 bases removed from V and 3 bases from J, the gap between germline ends came to 10 bases. Germline V gene lookup returns CDR1 LGHNA and CDR2 YSLEER. CDR3 size: 13 residues. Written as DNA, the CDR3 is TGCGCCAGCAGCTCCCAGGGTTACACTGAAGCTTTCTTT. Residues: CASSSQGYTEAFF.

This chain uses TRBV27 with TRBJ2-7, with D possibly matching TRBD1 (5 bases). V shed 8 bases and J shed 6 bases, with 11 bases lying between them. From germline, CDR1 is MNHEY and CDR2 SMNVEV (reference sequence). The CDR3 extends over 11 amino acids. Here the CDR3 reads CASGKGLEQYF. The CDR3 DNA is TGTGCCAGCGGAAAGGGGCTCGAGCAGTACTTC.

This clone was counted once. The V gene is TRBV28, the J gene TRBJ2-7, with 12 nucleotides matching TRBD2. This CDR3 comprises 17 residues. Germline lookup yields CDR1 MDHEN and CDR2 SYDVKM. V trimming: 6 bases; J trimming: 0 bases; junction bases outside the gene matches: 9. Here the CDR3 reads CASSPLAGGPNSYEQYF. In DNA form, the CDR3 reads TGTGCCAGCAGCCCCCTAGCGGGAGGGCCGAACTCCTACGAGCAGTACTTC.

The rearrangement links TRBV27 to TRBJ2-5; weak D call: TRBD2 (6 bases). Germline CDR1 and CDR2: MNHEY and SMNVEV (reference sequence). CDR3 size: 14 residues. Trimming took 8 bases from V and 7 from J, leaving 20 bases between them. The CDR3 is CASADGWEVGTQYF. The CDR3, as DNA: TGTGCCAGCGCGGACGGATGGGAGGTCGGGACCCAGTACTTC.

V gene TRBV13 combines with J gene TRBJ2-7; D unclear. The germline gives CDR1 PRHDT, CDR2 FYEKMQ (reference sequence). There are 15 residues in the CDR3. V gave up 5 bases and J gave up 3 bases, with 17 bases separating them. The CDR3 region is CASSPRVGSGYEQYF. The CDR3 nucleotides read TGTGCCAGCAGCCCCCGAGTAGGGTCAGGCTACGAGCAGTACTTC.

The V gene is TRBV4-1, the J gene TRBJ1-2, with no clear D. Trimming cost V 1 base and J 3 bases, with 18 bases left between them. The germline V gene encodes CDR1 MGHRA and CDR2 YSYEKL. The CDR3 covers 17 residues. CDR3 sequence reads: CASSQGEFDSGDYGYTF. The CDR3 DNA reads TGCGCCAGCAGCCAAGGAGAATTTGACTCTGGTGACTATGGCTACACCTTC.

The V gene is TRBV19, the J gene TRBJ2-7; TRBD2 aligns across 12 bases. The CDR3 loop spans 14 amino acids. CDR1 and CDR2 (germline): LNHDA, SQIVND (reference sequence). J lost 3 bases, V lost 5 bases, and 2 bases had no gene match. The CDR3, as DNA: TGTGCCAGTAGTGCTAGCGGGAGGGACTACGAGCAGTACTTC. Its protein product is CASSASGRDYEQYF.

CDR3 sequence reads: CASSQGGLETQYF. The CDR3 DNA is TGCGCCAGCAGCCAGGGGGGGTTAGAGACCCAGTACTTC. This rearrangement joins TRBV4-1 to TRBJ2-5; 7 bases agree with TRBD2. The CDR3 is 13 residues long. Germline CDR1 reads MGHRA; CDR2 reads YSYEKL. V shed 3 bases and J 4 bases; nucleotides not matched to a gene: 2.

The chain links TRBV5-4 to TRBJ1-2; D is unresolved. The CDR3 is 15 residues long. The V end lost 3 bases, the J end lost 0 bases, and 12 bases lay between the germline ends. Germline assignment: CDR1 SGHNT and CDR2 YYREEE (reference sequence). CDR3 sequence (DNA): TGTGCCAGCAGCTCACTAATGAGAGCTAACTATGGCTACACCTTC. Its translation: CASSSLMRANYGYTF.

The chain joins TRBV7-9 to TRBJ2-7; D is unresolved. CDR3 length: 13 residues. The V gene's germline CDR1 is SEHNR and CDR2 FQNEAQ (reference sequence). Trimming took 0 bases from V and 4 from J, leaving 7 bases between them. CDR3 region: CASSLAGSYEQYF. The CDR3 coding sequence is TGTGCCAGCAGCTTAGCGGGCTCATACGAGCAGTACTTC.

The sample holds one count of this clone. V and J are TRBV19 and TRBJ2-1; D gene ambiguous. This CDR3 has 14 amino acids. Germline CDR1 LNHDA, CDR2 SQIVND (reference sequence). The V gene lost 2 bases and the J gene lost 8 bases, with 13 bases spanning the gap. Written as DNA, the CDR3 is TGTGCCAGTAGTATATTCGCGTCAGGCTATGAGCAGTTCTTC. Translation gives CASSIFASGYEQFF. Full variable domain (outside the CDR3, taken from reference TRBV19 and TRBJ2-1): DGGITQSPKYLFRKEGQNVTLSCEQNLNHDAMYWYRQDPGQGLRLIYYSQIVNDFQKGDIAEGYSVSREKKESFPLTVTSAQKNPTAFYLCASSIFASGYEQFFGPGTRLTVL.

This clone has just a few counts. The CDR3 here is CASRRDRGVPQHF. The CDR3 bases are TGTGCCAGTCGCCGGGACAGGGGGGTTCCCCAGCATTTT. J is TRBJ1-5 and V is TRBV19, with 11 bases fitting TRBD1. After removal of 8 bases from V and 10 bases from J, the junction contained 7 bases not matched to a gene. Germline V gene data show CDR1 as LNHDA and CDR2 as SQIVND (reference sequence). The CDR3 covers 13 residues.

The gene calls are TRBV20-1 and TRBJ1-2; no clear D gene. The CDR3 extends over 11 amino acids. V lost 3 bases and J lost 7, with 9 bases in between. Looked up from germline, CDR1 is DFQATT and CDR2 is SNEGSKA (reference sequence). The CDR3 loop is CSARAVVGYTF. CDR3 in DNA: TGCAGTGCTAGGGCCGTTGTTGGCTACACCTTC.

The chain is built from TRBV27 and TRBJ1-1; TRBD1 matches at 7 bases. This CDR3 is built from 15 residues. Unmatched junction bases numbered 9, after V lost 2 bases and J lost 6 bases. The germline gives CDR1 MNHEY, CDR2 SMNVEV (reference sequence). CDR3 in DNA: TGTGCCAGCAGTTTACGGGCAGGGGGTCTCCCTGAAGCTTTCTTT. Translating it yields CASSLRAGGLPEAFF.

The chain carries TRBV29-1 and TRBJ1-1; TRBD1 aligns across 10 bases. CDR3 size: 14 residues. The V gene's germline CDR1 is SQVTM and CDR2 ANQGSEA. Germline trimming cut 4 bases from V and 5 bases from J; bases unmatched to any gene: 7. CDR3 protein: CSVVWWDRGTEAFF. The CDR3 DNA reads as TGCAGCGTTGTGTGGTGGGACAGGGGAACTGAAGCTTTCTTT.

This rearrangement joins TRBV19 to TRBJ2-1; 7 positions agree with TRBD2. This CDR3 has 13 amino acids. V dropped 6 bases and J dropped 6; count of bases not matched to a gene: 5. CDR1 and CDR2 from the germline V gene are LNHDA and SQIVND (reference sequence). For the CDR3, the DNA is TGTGCCAGTAGGGCGGGAGAAGTCAATGAGCAGTTCTTC. This gives the protein CASRAGEVNEQFF.

The chain recombines TRBV5-1 with TRBJ1-1; D is undetermined. The CDR3 totals 15 residues. CDR1 and CDR2 from the germline V gene are SGHRS and YFSETQ. Deletions cut 0 bases from V and 3 bases from J, with 12 bases between. This chain's CDR3 is CASSLDGVEDTEAFF. The CDR3 nucleotides read TGCGCCAGCAGCTTGGACGGGGTTGAGGACACTGAAGCTTTCTTT. Supplemented by reference TRBV5-1 and TRBJ1-1, the full variable domain reads KAGVTQTPRYLIKTRGQQVTLSCSPISGHRSVSWYQQTPGQGLQFLFEYFSETQRNKGNFPGRFSGRQFSNSRSEMNVSTLELGDSALYLCASSLDGVEDTEAFFGQGTRLTVV.

The rearrangement uses TRBV6-5 and TRBJ2-1; D is undetermined. Germline CDR1 reads MNHEY; CDR2 reads SVGAGI. CDR3 size: 13 residues. The V end lost 0 bases, the J end lost 7 bases, and 7 bases lay between the germline ends. CDR3 sequence: CASSYSEENEQFF. In DNA form, the CDR3 reads TGTGCCAGCAGTTACTCCGAGGAAAATGAGCAGTTCTTC.

The chain uses TRBV5-8 and TRBJ1-1; D is unresolved. Looked up from germline, CDR1 is SGHTS and CDR2 is YDEGEE. There are 11 residues in the CDR3. The germline V and J ends were trimmed by 6 bases and 11 bases, with 14 bases remaining between them. The CDR3 reads CASKYGPGAFF. The CDR3 region has the DNA TGTGCCAGCAAATATGGGCCCGGGGCTTTCTTT.